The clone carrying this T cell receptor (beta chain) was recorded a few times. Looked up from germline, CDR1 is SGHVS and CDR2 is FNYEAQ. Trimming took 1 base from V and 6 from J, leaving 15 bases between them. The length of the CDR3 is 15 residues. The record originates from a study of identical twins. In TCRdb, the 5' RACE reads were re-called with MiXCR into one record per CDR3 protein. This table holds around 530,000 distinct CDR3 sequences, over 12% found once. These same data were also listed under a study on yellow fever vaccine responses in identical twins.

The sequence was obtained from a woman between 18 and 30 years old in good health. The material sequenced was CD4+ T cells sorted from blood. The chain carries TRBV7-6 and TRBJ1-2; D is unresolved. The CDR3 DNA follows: TGTGCCAGCAGCTTAGTCTCACGGCCGCCGGATGGCTACACCTTC. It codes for CASSLVSRPPDGYTF.